The 16 T cell receptor beta chains listed next were all sequenced from one sample in a study of tumor-infiltrating lymphocytes in primary liver carcinoma. Making TCR beta cDNA involved around 520 ng total RNA and a constant-region primer. Investigators got TCR beta libraries out of three nested multiplex PCR rounds, done with slightly modified ARM-PCR. Amplification in the first two PCR rounds was performed using TRBV1-TRBV30 forward primers and a C-beta reverse primer for 10 cycles each. TCRdb re-analysed the multiplex PCR reads in MiXCR, keeping a single row per CDR3 protein. The sample lists tens of thousands of distinct CDR3 sequences, less than 75% occurring once. Unsorted bulk tissue, about 17-33 mg of it, served as the source for co-extraction of RNA and DNA. What was sequenced was liver tumor tissue from sampling region 2. Sample subset: tumor region T2, inferior pole. These receptors came from a man between 35 and 55 years old with primary liver carcinoma and hepatitis B virus infection.

This clonotype was picked up one time. The CDR3 does not end in the conserved phenylalanine or tryptophan, so this is likely a read error. This chain joins TRBV6-2 or TRBV6-3 and TRBJ2-7; no clear D. This CDR3 contains 14 residues. The ends were cut back, 2 bases at V and 4 bases at J, with 12 bases in the middle. Germline-derived CDR1 and CDR2 are MNHEY and SVGEGT. The DNA for the CDR3 is TGTGCCAGCAGTTACGGGTCTCCTCGGTACGAGCAGTACATC. Translating gives CASSYGSPRYEQYI.

This clonotype showed up many times. The chain combines TRBV4-3 with TRBJ1-4; D unclear. Trimming took off 1 base at V and 5 bases at J, with 5 bases between the two ends. The CDR3 has 13 amino acids. Germline CDR1 is LGHNA and CDR2 is YSLEER. DNA for the CDR3: TGCGCCAGCAGCCAAGGTCAGAATGAAAAACTGTTTTTT. It codes for CASSQGQNEKLFF.

This clonotype was observed many times. This chain links TRBV4-3 with TRBJ2-1, with 15 nucleotides matching TRBD2. Germline loops: CDR1 LGHNA, CDR2 YSLEER. V lost 6 bases, J lost 7 bases, and 13 bases stayed unmatched. The CDR3 is made up of 18 amino acids. The CDR3 region is CASSLDWTSGRAWNEQFF. CDR3 bases: TGCGCCAGCAGTCTGGATTGGACTAGCGGGAGGGCCTGGAATGAGCAGTTCTTC.

The chain couples TRBV11-2 to TRBJ2-4; 12 bases fit TRBD2. Germline CDR1 is SGHAT and CDR2 is FQNNGV. The CDR3 has 18 residues. V was pared by 4 bases and J by 0 bases, with 7 bases of the junction left unmatched. The CDR3 nucleotides are TGTGCCAGCAGCTCACAGGGACTAGCGGGTCTAGCCAAAAACATTCAGTACTTC. This encodes CASSSQGLAGLAKNIQYF.

Of note for this clonotype: The germline gene is not matched at one end of the junction; a read error may be the cause. V usage is TRBV11-2 and J usage is TRBJ2-7, with D possibly TRBD2 on 5 matching bases. CDR3 length: 15 amino acids. From germline, CDR1 is SGHAT and CDR2 FQNNGV. CDR3 sequence (DNA): TGTGCCCGCAGCTTATCCTCGGGGATTATCTACGAGCAGTATTTC. It yields the protein CARSLSSGIIYEQYF.

Comment on this clonotype: The CDR3 does not end in the conserved phenylalanine or tryptophan, so this is likely a read error. DNA for the CDR3: TGTGCTATCAGTGAGTATGAGGGCCATCAGCCCCAGCATTCT. Protein product: CAISEYEGHQPQHS. The J gene is TRBJ1-5, the V gene TRBV10-3; no clear D gene. Germline CDR1 reads ENHRY; CDR2 reads SYGVKD. The CDR3 sequence is 14 residues long.

Comments on this clonotype: The missing conserved phenylalanine or tryptophan at the end of this CDR3 makes a read error likely. The chain couples TRBV4-1 to TRBJ1-2; possibly TRBD1 for D (6 bases). CDR1 and CDR2 from the germline V gene are MGHRA and YSYEKL. This CDR3 contains 14 residues. CDR3 sequence: CVSSQGDRNYGYTL. The CDR3 DNA follows: TGCGTCAGCAGCCAAGGTGACAGGAACTATGGCTACACCTTA.

As to this clonotype: It may be a read error: a sequence one base away is much more abundant. The CDR3 sequence is CASSLTSAGHTQYF. For the CDR3, the DNA is TGTGCCAGCAGTTTAACGTCCGCTGGGCATACGCAGTATTTT. This chain links TRBV12-3 or TRBV12-4 with TRBJ2-3; D not resolved. The CDR3 sequence is 14 residues long. The germline V and J ends were trimmed by 2 bases and 7 bases, with 13 bases remaining between them.

This chain links TRBV4-2 with TRBJ1-2; D not certain. Trimming pared 6 bases from V and 2 bases from J, leaving 13 bases between. The CDR3 runs 14 residues. Germline V gives CDR1 LGHNA, CDR2 YNFKEQ. The CDR3 region has the DNA TGTGCCAGCAGTGCCCTTCATGGGAACTATGGCTACACCTTC. Protein sequence: CASSALHGNYGYTF.

Notes on this clonotype: At one of its ends the junction is not consistent with the germline gene, which may arise from a read error. The chain has TRBV11-2 and TRBJ2-7, with 9 bases that match TRBD1. The CDR3 sequence is 15 residues long. CDR1 and CDR2 (germline): SGHAT, FQNNGV. The CDR3 DNA sequence: TGTGCCAGCAGCTTACGATGGACAGGGGAGAACGAGCACTACTTC. It is translated as CASSLRWTGENEHYF. The entire variable domain, with the rest obtained from reference TRBV11-2 and TRBJ2-7, is as follows: EAGVAQSPRYKIIEKRQSVAFWCNPISGHATLYWYQQILGQGPKLLIQFQNNGVVDDSQLPKDRFSAERLKGVDSTLKIQPAKLEDSAVYLCASSLRWTGENEHYFGPGTRLTVT.

The CDR3 reads CASSGAGDNQPQHF. The CDR3 DNA reads as TGTGCCAGCAGTGGTGCAGGCGACAATCAGCCCCAGCATTTT. J is TRBJ1-5 and V is TRBV6-1; the D is unclear. Trimming took off 4 bases at V and 3 bases at J, with 10 bases between the two ends. This CDR3 spans 14 amino acids. The germline V gene has CDR1 MNHNS and CDR2 SASEGT.

A remark on this clonotype: Germline is not matched at one junction end, which may reflect a read error. J is TRBJ1-2 and V is TRBV29-1, with D perhaps matching TRBD1 (6 bases). The germline V gene encodes CDR1 SQVTM and CDR2 ANQGSEA. This CDR3 is 15 amino acids long. CDR3 sequence: CSVAPRLRGAFGYTF. CDR3 nucleotide sequence: TGTAGCGTGGCCCCCCGCCTACGGGGGGCTTTTGGCTACACCTTC.

In the case of this clonotype: Mismatch with germline at one junction end may stem from a read error. The rearrangement links TRBV4-2 to TRBJ2-3; 10 nucleotides line up with TRBD2. This CDR3 has 18 amino acids. The germline V gene encodes CDR1 LGHNA and CDR2 YNFKEQ. The CDR3 DNA reads as TGTTCCAGTAGCCAAGTGGCGCTTCTAGCGGGAGTGACAGATACGCAGTATTTT. Translating gives CSSSQVALLAGVTDTQYF.

V gene TRBV4-1 combines with J gene TRBJ2-3; D call uncertain. The CDR3 extends over 15 amino acids. Germline CDR1 and CDR2: MGHRA and YSYEKL. With 11 bases removed from V and 4 bases from J, the gap between germline ends came to 22 bases. CDR3 sequence (DNA): TGCGCCTGCAACCAAGATGTACGGGTGGCAGATACGCAGTATTTT. This sequence encodes CACNQDVRVADTQYF.

A remark on this clonotype: The CDR3 end shows no conserved phenylalanine or tryptophan, and so a read error is likely. This sequence joins TRBV6-1 and TRBJ2-1; no clear D gene. From germline, CDR1 is MNHNS and CDR2 SASEGT. The CDR3 loop spans 12 amino acids. With 7 bases removed from V and 1 base from J, the gap between germline ends came to 5 bases. CDR3 sequence (DNA): TGTGCCAGCATTCCGTCCTACAATGAGCAGTTCTTA. It translates to CASIPSYNEQFL.

A remark on this clonotype: At one end, the junction sequence differs from germline, possibly due to a read error. The V call is TRBV7-8, the J call TRBJ2-7; D unresolved. This CDR3 has 11 residues. Germline CDR1 reads SGHVS; CDR2 reads FQNEAQ. CDR3: CASILSYEQYF. The CDR3 DNA is TGTGCCAGCATCTTATCCTACGAGCAATACTTC.